This TCR beta chain appears in the sequencing data of a study of radiation and T cells in renal cell carcinoma. Whole-study context: Nephrectomy followed 15 Gy stereotactic body radiation by 4 weeks. Study conclusions and caveats: From baseline, blood top tumor clonotypes peaked at 2 weeks post-radiation.

V was clipped by 4 bases and J by 3 bases, with 17 bases between them. Per germline, CDR1 SEHNR and CDR2 FQNEAQ (reference sequence). The CDR3 loop spans 16 amino acids. Details on this clone: As yet, its antigen is unknown.

Profiled with immunoSEQ multiplex PCR; TCRdb holds only in-frame clones, not every one. The sample carries 85,000 to 100,000 clones, approximately 86% recorded once. Stated time point: baseline pretreatment blood. Treatment noted: 15 Gy SBRT to primary tumor, nephrectomy 4 weeks later. Blood was sampled at baseline, 2 weeks and 4 weeks after SBRT. Clear cell pathology was present in this patient's renal cell carcinoma. The receptor was isolated from a man between 45 and 60 years old with renal cell carcinoma. The V and J genes are TRBV7-9 and TRBJ2-3, with unresolved D. Sequencing was performed on blood, taken from a patient whose treatment included radiotherapy and nephrectomy. CDR3 in amino acids: CASSSPFGLETDTQYF. The CDR3 nucleotides are TGTGCCAGCAGCTCGCCGTTTGGCCTGGAGACAGATACGCAGTATTTT.